This entry lists 4 T cell receptor beta chains sequenced from one sample in a study of CD8+ T cells in alopecia areata. Following RNA extraction, reverse transcription yielded cDNA that acted as the sequencing template. TCRdb keeps only in-frame clones here, not all; method: immunoSEQ multiplex PCR. The sample holds approximately 180,000 clones; 50% to 70% are singletons and the top ten take approximately 1.2%. The treatment here: oral pan-JAK inhibitor, 5-10 mg twice daily. The sequences come from CD4+ T cells sorted from blood, collected around week 49, from a patient treated with tofacitinib. All receptors derive from a human donor with alopecia areata.

The genes are TRBV6-1 and TRBJ1-5; 12 bases match TRBD1. The germline CDR1 and CDR2 sequences are MNHNS and SASEGT. This CDR3 is 17 amino acids long. V shed 4 bases, J shed 6 bases, and the junction held 10 bases outside the gene matches. The CDR3 sequence is CASSGMAGQGASQPQHF. CDR3 coding DNA: TGTGCCAGCAGTGGAATGGCGGGACAGGGGGCGAGTCAGCCCCAGCATTTT.

This chain uses TRBV5-6 with TRBJ1-2; TRBD1 matches 9 bases. Germline-derived CDR1 and CDR2 are SGHDT and YYEEEE. The CDR3 is 19 amino acids. J was trimmed by 6 bases and V by 2 bases; bases with no gene match: 20. In nucleotides, the CDR3 is TGTGCCAGCAGCTTTGTCCTTGTGGGACAGGGCATAAGTCGGAATGGCTACACCTTC. This encodes CASSFVLVGQGISRNGYTF. Complete variable domain (other parts from reference TRBV5-6 and TRBJ1-2): DAGVTQSPTHLIKTRGQQVTLRCSPKSGHDTVSWYQQALGQGPQFIFQYYEEEERQRGNFPDRFSGHQFPNYSSELNVNALLLGDSALYLCASSFVLVGQGISRNGYTFGSGTRLTVV.

The rearrangement links TRBV6-5 to TRBJ1-5; D may be TRBD1 (6 bases). The CDR3 consists of 14 residues. V shed 5 bases and J shed 5 bases, with 13 bases lying between them. Germline CDR1 reads MNHEY; CDR2 reads SVGAGI. CDR3 nucleotides: TGTGCCAGCAGTCAGATTCACAGGGATCAGCCCCAGCATTTT. Its protein product is CASSQIHRDQPQHF.

Only one count was recorded for this clone. The rearrangement links TRBV4-3 to TRBJ2-2; 10 nucleotides line up with TRBD1. This CDR3 has 19 amino acids. The germline gives CDR1 LGHNA, CDR2 YSLEER. The V and J ends lost 1 base and 0 bases, in that order; junction bases with no gene match: 8. CDR3 region: CASSQALGTGAANTGELFF. CDR3 bases: TGCGCCAGCAGCCAAGCTCTCGGGACAGGGGCCGCGAACACCGGGGAGCTGTTTTTT.